A selection of T cell receptor beta chains follows, all from one sample in a study of cytomegalovirus exposure and HLA in healthy donors. The assay was immunoSEQ multiplex PCR, and TCRdb's table has in-frame clones only and misses some. The sample has about 150,000 clones; roughly four fifths are singletons. The sequenced material came from PBMCs. All receptors derive from a male donor in good health and CMV-seronegative. The CDR3 runs from the conserved cysteine through the conserved F or W. Fields, in order: clone size, D gene, J gene, V gene, CDR3 protein, CDR3 DNA. D genes are given only for firm matches. Clone sizes are given selectively: once, few, many, or a class where the clone is expanded.

>once|.|TRBJ1-2|TRBV28
CASSISRLTGERYTF
TGTGCCAGCAGCATCTCACGGCTGACAGGAGAGCGCTACACCTTC
>.|.|TRBJ2-2|TRBV7-8
CASSPVNTGELFF
TGTGCCAGCAGCCCTGTAAATACCGGGGAGCTGTTTTTT
>.|TRBD1|TRBJ1-1|TRBV6-6
CASSYLTGMNTEAFF
TGTGCCAGCAGTTACTTGACAGGGATGAACACTGAAGCTTTCTTT
>.|.|TRBJ2-3|TRBV7-9
CASSLAGPSGDTQYF
TGTGCCAGCAGCCTCGCAGGCCCCTCCGGAGATACGCAGTATTTT
>.|.|TRBJ2-2|TRBV7-2
CASSAGNTGELFF
TGTGCCAGCAGCGCAGGGAACACCGGGGAGCTGTTTTTT
>.|TRBD1|TRBJ1-2|TRBV18
CASSADRGSNYGYTF
TGTGCCAGCTCAGCAGACAGGGGGTCTAACTATGGCTACACCTTC
>.|TRBD1|TRBJ2-3|TRBV5-1
CASSFGDRGSTDTQYF
TGCGCCAGCAGCTTTGGGGACAGAGGTAGCACAGATACGCAGTATTTT
>.|TRBD1|TRBJ2-7|TRBV11-2
CASSLVGTGGTEQYF
TGTGCCAGCAGCTTAGTGGGGACAGGGGGTACCGAGCAGTACTTC
>.|.|TRBJ2-7|TRBV4-2
CASSQDLQGLSYEQYF
TGTGCCAGCAGCCAAGATCTCCAGGGGTTGTCCTACGAGCAGTACTTC
>.|.|TRBJ1-2|TRBV9
CASSADRTESYGYTF
TGTGCCAGCAGCGCAGACCGGACAGAAAGCTATGGCTACACCTTC
>.|TRBD1|TRBJ2-1|TRBV19
CASTRDRGVDEQFF
TGTGCCAGTACCCGGGACAGGGGGGTAGATGAGCAGTTCTTC
>.|TRBD2|TRBJ2-6|TRBV2
CASSALAGLSGANVLTF
TGTGCCAGCAGTGCGCTAGCGGGCCTATCTGGGGCCAACGTCCTGACTTTC
>.|TRBD2|TRBJ2-1|TRBV28
CASSPLAGGIYNEQFF
TGTGCCAGCAGTCCCTTAGCGGGAGGCATCTACAATGAGCAGTTCTTC
>.|.|TRBJ2-3|TRBV9
CASSGARGLAADTQYF
TGTGCCAGCAGCGGAGCCAGAGGGCTAGCCGCAGATACGCAGTATTTT
>.|TRBD1|TRBJ2-5|TRBV11-1
CASSLARNTGGGETQYF
TGTGCCAGCAGCTTAGCGCGTAACACAGGGGGCGGTGAGACCCAGTACTTC
>.|.|TRBJ1-4|TRBV15
CATSRVGGSWAFDSATNEKLFF
TGTGCCACCAGCAGAGTCGGTGGTTCGTGGGCTTTTGATTCTGCAACTAATGAAAAACTGTTTTTT
>once|TRBD2|TRBJ2-5|TRBV28
CAIGLAGGEETQYF
TGTGCCATCGGACTAGCGGGGGGGGAAGAGACCCAGTACTTC
>once|.|TRBJ1-2|TRBV7-6
CASSLEEGGDYYGYTF
TGTGCCAGCAGCCTAGAGGAGGGGGGGGATTACTATGGCTACACCTTC
>.|TRBD1|TRBJ2-5|TRBV6-5
CASSYGRGETQYF
TGTGCCAGCAGTTACGGCAGGGGGGAGACCCAGTACTTC
>once|.|TRBJ1-1|TRBV2
CASSRGAGAGGTEAFF
TGTGCCAGCAGTAGGGGGGCAGGGGCGGGAGGAACTGAAGCTTTCTTT
>.|.|TRBJ2-1|TRBV11-2
CASSLDQGTHYNEQFF
TGTGCCAGCAGCTTAGATCAAGGGACTCACTACAATGAGCAGTTCTTC
>.|TRBD2|TRBJ2-7|TRBV4-1
CASSQGLGRASYEQYF
TGCGCCAGCAGCCAAGGGCTCGGGAGGGCCTCCTACGAGCAGTACTTC
>.|TRBD1|TRBJ1-6|TRBV6-5
CASSYQQGGNSPLHF
TGTGCCAGCAGTTACCAGCAGGGGGGAAATTCACCCCTCCACTTT
>.|.|TRBJ2-2|TRBV30
CAWRGRDVGITGELFF
TGTGCCTGGAGAGGGCGGGATGTTGGAATCACCGGGGAGCTGTTTTTT
>.|TRBD1|TRBJ1-1|TRBV4-1
CASSPPTGGPEAFF
TGCGCCAGCAGCCCGCCGACAGGGGGGCCTGAAGCTTTCTTT
>.|.|TRBJ2-1|TRBV6-4
CASSPEAQAEQFF
TGTGCCAGCAGCCCCGAGGCACAGGCCGAGCAGTTCTTC
>.|.|TRBJ1-1|TRBV6-1
CASSDFRKTMNTEAFF
TGTGCCAGCAGTGATTTTCGGAAAACTATGAACACTGAAGCTTTCTTT
>.|.|TRBJ2-2|TRBV7-9
CASSPPAPTKLFF
TGTGCCAGCAGCCCTCCGGCACCGACAAAGCTGTTTTTT
>.|TRBD1|TRBJ1-5|TRBV19
CASSMKQGGQPQHF
TGTGCCAGTAGTATGAAGCAGGGGGGTCAGCCCCAGCATTTT
>.|.|TRBJ1-1|TRBV30
CAWSLQEYTEAFF
TGTGCCTGGAGTTTACAGGAATACACTGAAGCTTTCTTT
>.|TRBD1|TRBJ1-1|TRBV2
CASRDTGAEAFF
TGTGCCAGCAGGGACACAGGGGCTGAAGCTTTCTTT
>.|TRBD1|TRBJ1-5|TRBV7-8
CASSRGQGLDQPQHF
TGTGCCAGCAGCCGAGGACAGGGTCTCGATCAGCCCCAGCATTTT
>.|.|TRBJ1-4|TRBV4-2
CASSQGFREMKKLFF
TGTGCCAGCAGCCAAGGATTCAGGGAAATGAAGAAACTGTTTTTT
>.|TRBD1|TRBJ2-1|TRBV7-8
CASSLGIGDRGPYNEQFF
TGTGCCAGCAGCTTAGGCATTGGGGACAGGGGCCCCTACAATGAGCAGTTCTTC
>.|.|TRBJ2-1|TRBV18
CASSPPVRNEQFF
TGTGCCAGCTCACCACCGGTACGGAATGAGCAGTTCTTC
>.|TRBD1|TRBJ1-2|TRBV6-5
CASSYDRGGLGYTF
TGTGCCAGCAGTTACGACAGGGGGGGACTCGGCTACACCTTC